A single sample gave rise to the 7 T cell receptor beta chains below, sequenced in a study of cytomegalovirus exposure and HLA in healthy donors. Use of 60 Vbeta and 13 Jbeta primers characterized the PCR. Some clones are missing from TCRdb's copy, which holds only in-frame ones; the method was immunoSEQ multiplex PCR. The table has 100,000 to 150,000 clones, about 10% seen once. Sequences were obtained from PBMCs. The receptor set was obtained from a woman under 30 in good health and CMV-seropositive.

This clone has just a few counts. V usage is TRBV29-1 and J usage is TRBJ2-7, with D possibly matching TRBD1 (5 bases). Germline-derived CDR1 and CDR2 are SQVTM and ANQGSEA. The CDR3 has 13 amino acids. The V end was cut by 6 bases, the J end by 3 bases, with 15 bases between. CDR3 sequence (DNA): TGCAGCGTACAGGTAGGGAAGAACTACGAGCAGTACTTC. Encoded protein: CSVQVGKNYEQYF.

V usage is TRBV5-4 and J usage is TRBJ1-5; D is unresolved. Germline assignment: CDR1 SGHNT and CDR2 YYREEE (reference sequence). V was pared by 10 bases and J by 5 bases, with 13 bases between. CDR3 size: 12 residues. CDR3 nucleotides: TGTGCCGTATCCGGGGTCGATCAGCCCCAGCATTTT. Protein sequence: CAVSGVDQPQHF.

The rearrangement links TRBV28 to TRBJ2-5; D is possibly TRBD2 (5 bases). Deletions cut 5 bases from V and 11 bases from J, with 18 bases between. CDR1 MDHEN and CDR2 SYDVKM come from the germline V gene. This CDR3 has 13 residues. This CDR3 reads CASSLRVPGEQYF. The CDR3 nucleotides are TGTGCCAGCAGTCTCCGGGTCCCCGGGGAGCAGTACTTC. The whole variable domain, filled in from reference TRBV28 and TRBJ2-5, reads DVKVTQSSRYLVKRTGEKVFLECVQDMDHENMFWYRQDPGLGLRLIYFSYDVKMKEKGDIPEGYSVSREKKERFSLILESASTNQTSMYLCASSLRVPGEQYFGPGTRLLVL.

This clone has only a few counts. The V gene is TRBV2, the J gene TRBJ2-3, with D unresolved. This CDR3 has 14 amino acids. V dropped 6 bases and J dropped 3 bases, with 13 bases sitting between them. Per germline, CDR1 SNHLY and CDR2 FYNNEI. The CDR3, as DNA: TGTGCCAGCAGGGCTCAGGCGAGAACAGATACGCAGTATTTT. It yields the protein CASRAQARTDTQYF.

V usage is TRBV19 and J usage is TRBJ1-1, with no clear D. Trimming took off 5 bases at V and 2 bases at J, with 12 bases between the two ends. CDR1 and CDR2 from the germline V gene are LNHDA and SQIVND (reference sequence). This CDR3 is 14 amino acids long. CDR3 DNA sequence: TGTGCCAGTAGTCTGGGAGCAGCTAACACTGAAGCTTTCTTT. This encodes CASSLGAANTEAFF.

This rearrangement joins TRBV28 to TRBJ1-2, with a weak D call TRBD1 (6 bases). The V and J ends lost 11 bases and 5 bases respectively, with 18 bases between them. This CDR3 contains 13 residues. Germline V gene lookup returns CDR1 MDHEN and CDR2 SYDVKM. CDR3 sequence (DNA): TGTGCCTCTCGACAGGCCCTCAGGTATGGCTACACCTTC. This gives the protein CASRQALRYGYTF.

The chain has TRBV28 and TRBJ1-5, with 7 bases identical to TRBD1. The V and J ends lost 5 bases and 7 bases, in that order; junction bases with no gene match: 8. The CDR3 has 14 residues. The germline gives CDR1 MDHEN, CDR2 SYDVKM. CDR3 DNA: TGTGCCAGCAGTAAGACAGGGAGAAGCCAGCCCCAGCATTTT. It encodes CASSKTGRSQPQHF. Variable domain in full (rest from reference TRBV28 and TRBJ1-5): DVKVTQSSRYLVKRTGEKVFLECVQDMDHENMFWYRQDPGLGLRLIYFSYDVKMKEKGDIPEGYSVSREKKERFSLILESASTNQTSMYLCASSKTGRSQPQHFGDGTRLSIL.